These T cell receptor beta chains were read from a single sample in a study of neoadjuvant nivolumab and ipilimumab in lung cancer. Profiled with immunoSEQ multiplex PCR; TCRdb holds only in-frame clones, not every one. The sample yields around 17,000 clones, 65% to 85% seen once. Specimen: tumor tissue, collected after neoadjuvant nivolumab, alone or with ipilimumab, at or shortly before surgery. These receptors were taken from an adult with non-small cell lung cancer. Each CDR3 is given with its conserved first and last residue. The D gene is left open where the match is weak. The size field is filled for only some rows; it gives once, few, many or a size class.

TRBJ1-2 . TRBD1 TRBV7-9 CASSLDRAHGYTF TGTGCCAGCAGCTTGGACAGGGCCCACGGCTACACCTTC
TRBJ1-3 . TRBD1 TRBV5-1 CASSYDRVSGNTIYF TGCGCCAGCAGCTACGACAGGGTCTCTGGAAACACCATATATTTT
TRBJ1-2 . . TRBV9 CASSVGVEFWGGRNYGYTF TGTGCCAGCAGCGTAGGAGTCGAGTTCTGGGGCGGGAGAAACTATGGCTACACCTTC
TRBJ2-3 . TRBD2 TRBV5-1 CASSLWVAGGAQYF TGCGCCAGCAGCTTGTGGGTAGCGGGGGGGGCCCAGTATTTT
TRBJ2-1 . . TRBV7-8 CASSPIQPQGVSRYNEQFF TGTGCCAGCAGCCCAATCCAACCGCAGGGAGTAAGTCGCTACAATGAGCAGTTCTTC
TRBJ1-5 few . TRBV6-1 CASSEASHAAQHF TGTGCCAGCAGTGAAGCGTCCCACGCCGCACAGCATTTT
TRBJ1-5 . TRBD1 TRBV7-9 CASSRDRGGTQPQHF TGTGCCAGCAGCCGGGACAGGGGCGGCACTCAGCCCCAGCATTTT
TRBJ2-3 few . TRBV4-2 CASSQEDPDWPDTQYF TGTGCCAGCAGCCAAGAGGACCCCGACTGGCCAGATACGCAGTATTTT
TRBJ2-5 . . TRBV15 CATSRNPGGETQYF TGTGCCACCAGCAGGAACCCTGGGGGAGAGACCCAGTACTTC
TRBJ2-5 . . TRBV5-1 CASKRDGETQYF TGCGCCAGCAAGAGGGATGGAGAGACCCAGTACTTC
TRBJ2-6 . . TRBV5-5 CASSSRVLLSGANVLTF TGTGCCAGCAGCAGCCGGGTCCTCCTCTCTGGGGCCAACGTCCTGACTTTC
TRBJ1-2 medium-sized . TRBV4-3 CASSQDRAGPYGYTF TGCGCCAGCAGCCAAGATCGGGCAGGGCCCTATGGCTACACCTTC
TRBJ2-1 . . TRBV20-1 CSAGENEQFF TGCAGTGCTGGGGAGAATGAGCAGTTCTTC
TRBJ1-1 . . TRBV18 CASSPDQNTEAFF TGTGCCAGCTCACCGGACCAAAACACTGAAGCTTTCTTT
TRBJ1-1 . TRBD1 TRBV6-1 CASSELGQGKTFF TGTGCCAGCAGTGAGTTGGGACAGGGGAAGACGTTCTTT
TRBJ1-2 once . TRBV20-1 CSVGRVYGYTF TGCAGTGTCGGCAGGGTATATGGCTACACCTTC
TRBJ2-3 . TRBD1 TRBV11-3 CASSGLGQGATDTQYF TGTGCCAGCAGCGGCCTAGGACAGGGGGCCACAGATACGCAGTATTTT
TRBJ2-2 few . TRBV16 CASSQSLTAYTGELFF TGTGCCAGCAGCCAATCGCTGACGGCCTACACCGGGGAGCTGTTTTTT
TRBJ1-1 . . TRBV18 CASSLHGNTEAFF TGTGCCAGCTCGCTACACGGAAACACTGAAGCTTTCTTT
TRBJ1-3 . TRBD1 TRBV15 CATSRSTGVTGNTIYF TGTGCCACCAGCAGATCAACAGGGGTAACTGGAAACACCATATATTTT
TRBJ2-5 . TRBD2 TRBV11-3 CASSLRSGGEETQYF TGTGCCAGCAGCTTAAGATCCGGGGGGGAAGAGACCCAGTACTTC
TRBJ2-4 . . TRBV6-1 CASSVTTGLSKNIQYF TGTGCCAGCAGTGTAACCACAGGGCTATCCAAAAACATTCAGTACTTC
TRBJ2-3 . . TRBV29-1 CSVTGQGVVVPGTQYF TGCAGCGTGACCGGCCAAGGGGTTGTAGTCCCAGGTACGCAGTATTTT
TRBJ1-2 few . TRBV7-3 CASSLQPANYGYTF TGTGCCAGCAGCTTACAGCCTGCTAACTATGGCTACACCTTC
TRBJ1-3 . . TRBV7-2 CASTTRFGGRGNTIYF TGTGCCAGCACCACCCGCTTCGGGGGGCGTGGAAACACCATATATTTT
TRBJ2-2 . TRBD2 TRBV7-2 CASSLAGGPNTGELFF TGTGCCAGCAGCTTGGCGGGGGGACCGAACACCGGGGAGCTGTTTTTT
TRBJ2-5 . . TRBV2 CASSSNTQGRETQYF TGTGCCAGCAGTTCTAATACTCAGGGGAGAGAGACCCAGTACTTC
TRBJ1-3 . . TRBV5-1 CASSPDTGNTIYF TGCGCCAGCAGCCCGGACACTGGAAACACCATATATTTT
TRBJ1-1 . . TRBV2 CASSEQGFMNTEAFF TGTGCCAGCAGTGAACAGGGGTTCATGAACACTGAAGCTTTCTTT
TRBJ2-3 . . TRBV5-4 CASSLTGEADTQYF TGTGCCAGCAGCTTAACAGGGGAGGCAGATACGCAGTATTTT
TRBJ1-4 . TRBD1 TRBV18 CASSPSYPGQGPRNEKLFF TGTGCCAGCTCACCTTCATACCCGGGACAGGGGCCTCGTAATGAAAAACTGTTTTTT
TRBJ1-1 . . TRBV25-1 CASSEITEAFF TGTGCCAGCAGTGAAATTACTGAAGCTTTCTTT
TRBJ1-5 . . TRBV6-1 CASSELEGGQPQHF TGTGCCAGCAGTGAACTGGAGGGCGGTCAGCCCCAGCATTTT
TRBJ1-4 once . TRBV5-1 CASSLNRAGEKLFF TGCGCCAGCAGCTTAAACAGGGCAGGAGAAAAACTGTTTTTT
TRBJ2-7 once . TRBV5-4 CASSLQPSYEQYF TGTGCCAGCAGCTTACAGCCTTCCTACGAGCAGTACTTC
TRBJ2-1 . . TRBV6-6 CASSYEFGGEQFF TGTGCCAGCAGTTACGAGTTCGGGGGCGAGCAGTTCTTC
TRBJ2-5 . TRBD2 TRBV9 CASSARGAARETQYF TGTGCCAGCAGCGCGCGGGGGGCGGCGCGAGAGACCCAGTACTTC
TRBJ2-1 . . TRBV6-1 CASSPHPGGINEQFF TGTGCCAGCAGTCCCCACCCAGGCGGAATCAATGAGCAGTTCTTC
TRBJ2-7 . TRBD1 TRBV2 CASSGTGNEQYF TGTGCCAGCAGTGGGACAGGGAACGAGCAGTACTTC
TRBJ2-5 . TRBD2 TRBV7-2 CASSLARGSETQYF TGTGCCAGCAGCTTAGCGCGGGGGAGCGAGACCCAGTACTTC
TRBJ2-5 . . TRBV15 CATSQQGGETQYF TGTGCCACCAGCCAGCAGGGTGGAGAGACCCAGTACTTC
TRBJ1-6 . TRBD1 TRBV6-5 CASSPDRGLGSPLHF TGTGCCAGCAGCCCGGACAGGGGGCTAGGTTCACCCCTCCACTTT
TRBJ1-2 . . TRBV5-4 CASSLGRGPYGYTF TGTGCCAGCAGCTTGGGTAGGGGACCGTATGGCTACACCTTC
TRBJ2-1 . TRBD2 TRBV5-1 CASSLDSGGIDEQFF TGCGCCAGCAGCTTGGATAGCGGGGGTATCGATGAGCAGTTCTTC
TRBJ2-5 . TRBD2 TRBV19 CASSPGLPKETQYF TGTGCCAGTAGTCCGGGACTACCGAAAGAGACCCAGTACTTC
TRBJ1-3 once . TRBV5-5 CASSPRQASSGNTIYF TGTGCCAGCAGCCCACGACAGGCAAGCTCTGGAAACACCATATATTTT
TRBJ1-3 . TRBD1 TRBV6-1 CASVQGSGNTIYF TGTGCCAGCGTACAGGGGTCGGGAAACACCATATATTTT
TRBJ1-2 . . TRBV30 CAWSVPRPGTEYGYTF TGTGCCTGGAGTGTTCCCAGGCCGGGGACCGAATATGGCTACACCTTC